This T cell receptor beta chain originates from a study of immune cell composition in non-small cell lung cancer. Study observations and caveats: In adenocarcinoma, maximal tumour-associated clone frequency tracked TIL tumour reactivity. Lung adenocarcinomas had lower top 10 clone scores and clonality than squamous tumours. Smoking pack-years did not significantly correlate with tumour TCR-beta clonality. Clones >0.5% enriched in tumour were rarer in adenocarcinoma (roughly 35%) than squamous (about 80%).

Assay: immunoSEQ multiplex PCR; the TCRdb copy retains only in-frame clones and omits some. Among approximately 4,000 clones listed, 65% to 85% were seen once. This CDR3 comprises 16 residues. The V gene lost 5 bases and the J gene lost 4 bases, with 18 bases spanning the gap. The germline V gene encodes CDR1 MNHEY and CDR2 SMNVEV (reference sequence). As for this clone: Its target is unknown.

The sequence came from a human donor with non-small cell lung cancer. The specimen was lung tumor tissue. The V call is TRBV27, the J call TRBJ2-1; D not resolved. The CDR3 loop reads CASSPTWWQDYNEQFF. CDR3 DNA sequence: TGTGCCAGCAGTCCGACCTGGTGGCAGGATTACAATGAGCAGTTCTTC.